This T cell receptor beta chain was sequenced for a study of OX40 agonist ivuxolimab in advanced cancers. Using immunoSEQ multiplex PCR, the repertoire was profiled, and TCRdb retains in-frame clones only, with some absent. Of about 55,000 clones listed, roughly 84% are singletons. The V end lost 2 bases, the J end lost 2 bases, and 21 bases lay between the germline ends. The CDR3 is made up of 18 amino acids. CDR1 is SGHDT and CDR2 is YYEEEE in the germline V gene. This TCR derives from an adult with an advanced solid tumor such as melanoma, head and neck, liver or kidney cancer. This specimen consisted of CD4+ or CD8+ T cells sorted from blood, obtained in a trial of the OX40 agonist ivuxolimab. The V call is TRBV5-6, the J call TRBJ2-3; D is uncertain. CDR3 residues: CASSFTSVFGSNTDTQYF. DNA of the CDR3: TGTGCCAGCAGCTTCACCTCGGTTTTCGGCTCAAACACAGATACGCAGTATTTT. The full variable domain, with the rest looked up from reference TRBV5-6 and TRBJ2-3, is DAGVTQSPTHLIKTRGQQVTLRCSPKSGHDTVSWYQQALGQGPQFIFQYYEEEERQRGNFPDRFSGHQFPNYSSELNVNALLLGDSALYLCASSFTSVFGSNTDTQYFGPGTRLTVL.